This entry lists 20 T cell receptor beta chains sequenced from one sample in a study of Ad26.COV2.S vaccination and SARS-CoV-2 variants. Specified treatment: around 19 received Ad26.COV2.S at low or high dose, single or two shots; about 5 received placebo; per-sample allocation not given. All samples were drawn on day 63, counting from the first vaccine or placebo injection. Measured with immunoSEQ multiplex PCR; TCRdb has only the in-frame clones, and not every one. The sample has about 350,000 clones, roughly 89% seen once; the top ten hold roughly 4.8%. The sequencing here drew on peripheral blood, taken in a trial of Ad26.COV2.S vaccine versus placebo. The receptors come from a person aged 18-65 years who received the Ad26.COV2.S COVID-19 vaccine or a placebo.

Only a few counts were recorded for this clone. The genes are TRBV25-1 and TRBJ1-1; D gene unclear. The length of the CDR3 is 12 residues. The germline CDR1 and CDR2 sequences are MGHDK and SYGVNS. The V end lost 2 bases, the J end lost 7 bases, and 8 bases lay between the germline ends. CDR3 bases: TGTGCCAGCAGTGAAATCTGGGGTGAAGCTTTCTTT. This translates into CASSEIWGEAFF.

The J gene is TRBJ2-1, the V gene TRBV14; TRBD1 matches at 7 bases. Per the germline V gene, CDR1 is SGHDN and CDR2 is FVKESK. CDR3 length equals 17 residues. Trimming took 4 bases from V and 8 from J; bases not matched to a gene: 17. The CDR3 region has the DNA TGTGCCAGCAGCCGACAAAAAACTCGGGACAGTAGACATGAGCAGTTCTTC. Translation: CASSRQKTRDSRHEQFF.

This clone was seen only once. This chain connects TRBV28 to TRBJ2-3; 7 bases agree with TRBD2. Germline V gives CDR1 MDHEN, CDR2 SYDVKM. The V and J ends lost 2 bases and 3 bases, in that order; junction bases with no gene match: 8. CDR3 length: 16 amino acids. The CDR3 is CASSLNTREQTDTQYF. The CDR3 bases are TGTGCCAGCAGTTTAAATACGCGGGAGCAGACAGATACGCAGTATTTT. The full variable domain, with the rest looked up from reference TRBV28 and TRBJ2-3, is DVKVTQSSRYLVKRTGEKVFLECVQDMDHENMFWYRQDPGLGLRLIYFSYDVKMKEKGDIPEGYSVSREKKERFSLILESASTNQTSMYLCASSLNTREQTDTQYFGPGTRLTVL.

This chain joins TRBV24-1 and TRBJ1-2, with 11 bases lining up with TRBD1. Germline loops: CDR1 KGHDR, CDR2 SFDVKD. The V gene end was trimmed by 4 bases and the J gene end by 5 bases; junction bases not matched to a gene: 8. The CDR3 runs to 16 residues. The CDR3 DNA follows: TGTGCCACCAGTGACTCCGGGGACAGGGGGTTATATGGCTACACCTTC. The encoded protein is CATSDSGDRGLYGYTF.

This clone appeared once. The rearrangement joins TRBV2 to TRBJ1-2; a possible D gene is TRBD1 (5 bases). Deletions cut 2 bases from V and 8 bases from J, with 15 bases between. Looked up from germline, CDR1 is SNHLY and CDR2 is FYNNEI. This CDR3 has 14 amino acids. For the CDR3, the DNA is TGTGCCAGCAGTGAAAGTCGGCAGGGTTACGGCTACACCTTC. It codes for CASSESRQGYGYTF. The full variable domain, with the rest looked up from reference TRBV2 and TRBJ1-2, is EPEVTQTPSHQVTQMGQEVILRCVPISNHLYFYWYRQILGQKVEFLVSFYNNEISEKSEIFDDQFSVERPDGSNFTLKIRSTKLEDSAMYFCASSESRQGYGYTFGSGTRLTVV.

The gene calls are TRBV5-4 and TRBJ1-1; D call uncertain. This CDR3 region has 12 residues. V lost 9 bases to trimming and J lost 2 bases, with 11 bases between them. CDR1 and CDR2 from the germline V gene are SGHNT and YYREEE (reference sequence). CDR3 protein: CATQDINTEAFF. The CDR3 DNA reads as TGTGCCACGCAAGACATCAACACTGAAGCTTTCTTT.

CDR3 residues: CASSSDYRGRGYTF. DNA of the CDR3: TGTGCCAGTAGTTCCGATTACAGGGGGCGAGGCTACACCTTC. The V call is TRBV19, the J call TRBJ1-2; TRBD1 agrees at 9 bases. CDR1 is LNHDA, CDR2 SQIVND, per germline (reference sequence). This CDR3 region has 14 residues. Trimming took 5 bases from V and 8 from J; bases not matched to a gene: 9.

The V call is TRBV28, the J call TRBJ1-5, with unresolved D. The CDR3 consists of 14 residues. Per the germline V gene, CDR1 is MDHEN and CDR2 is SYDVKM. The V and J ends lost 5 bases and 3 bases respectively, with 11 bases between them. CDR3 protein: CASSQVNDNQPQHF. For the CDR3, the DNA is TGTGCCAGCAGTCAAGTTAACGACAATCAGCCCCAGCATTTT.

The chain uses TRBV10-2 and TRBJ2-1; D might be TRBD1 (5 bases). The germline V gene has CDR1 WSHSY and CDR2 SAAADI. The CDR3 is 15 amino acids. V was pared by 3 bases and J by 1 base, with 10 bases between. For the CDR3, the DNA is TGCGCCAGCAGTGAACAGGTATCTTCCTACAATGAGCAGTTCTTC. Translating gives CASSEQVSSYNEQFF.

The J gene is TRBJ1-4, the V gene TRBV19; TRBD1 is a possible D gene (6 bases). Trimming took off 4 bases at V and 5 bases at J, with 8 bases between the two ends. CDR3 length: 13 residues. Per the germline V gene, CDR1 is LNHDA and CDR2 is SQIVND (reference sequence). The CDR3 spells CASSTRGNEKLFF. CDR3 bases: TGTGCCAGTAGTACCAGGGGAAATGAAAAACTGTTTTTT.

CDR3 coding DNA: TGCGCCAGCAGCGAGTCCTCCTACGAGCAGTACTTC. Translation: CASSESSYEQYF. The chain is built from TRBV5-1 and TRBJ2-7; D ambiguous. The CDR3 has 12 amino acids. Trimming stripped 4 bases from V and 0 bases from J, with 5 bases between. Germline CDR1 reads SGHRS; CDR2 reads YFSETQ.

This clone was counted a single time. This rearrangement joins TRBV7-6 to TRBJ2-5, with a tentative D call TRBD2 (5 bases). This CDR3 comprises 16 residues. The ends were cut back, 1 base at V and 3 bases at J, with 15 bases in the middle. Per germline, CDR1 SGHVS and CDR2 FNYEAQ. The CDR3 spells CASSLERVGKKETQYF. In DNA form, the CDR3 reads TGTGCCAGCAGCTTAGAGAGGGTTGGGAAAAAAGAGACCCAGTACTTC.

V gene TRBV7-9 combines with J gene TRBJ2-1, with 12 bases fitting TRBD2. This CDR3 is 17 amino acids long. Looked up from germline, CDR1 is SEHNR and CDR2 is FQNEAQ (reference sequence). V lost 0 bases and J lost 2; bases outside the gene matches: 2. CDR3 sequence (DNA): TGTGCCAGCAGCTTAGCCTGGACTAGCGGGGCCTACAATGAGCAGTTCTTC. It yields the protein CASSLAWTSGAYNEQFF.

The chain recombines TRBV27 with TRBJ2-3; TRBD2 matches 7 bases. Germline CDR1 MNHEY, CDR2 SMNVEV (reference sequence). With V trimmed by 8 bases and J by 0 bases, 20 bases remained unmatched. The CDR3 loop spans 19 amino acids. In nucleotides, the CDR3 is TGTGCCAGCGGTACGGGGAGGGGCCACGGACTCCTAAGCACAGATACGCAGTATTTT. This codes for CASGTGRGHGLLSTDTQYF.

This CDR3 reads CASSYSGGDTEAFF. CDR3 coding DNA: TGTGCCAGCAGTTACTCGGGAGGGGACACTGAAGCTTTCTTT. This rearrangement joins TRBV6-6 to TRBJ1-1; D may be TRBD1 (5 bases). V was shortened by 0 bases and J by 3 bases, with 8 bases between the two germline ends. This CDR3 has 14 residues. Germline lookup yields CDR1 MNHNY and CDR2 SVGAGI (reference sequence).

The chain joins TRBV29-1 to TRBJ2-3; the D gene is possibly TRBD2 (5 bases). Germline V gene sequence: CDR1 SQVTM, CDR2 ANQGSEA. With 3 bases removed from V and 2 bases from J, the gap between germline ends came to 9 bases. CDR3 length equals 13 residues. The CDR3 DNA sequence: TGCAGCGTTGATACGGGGTACACAGATACGCAGTATTTT. It specifies CSVDTGYTDTQYF.

This clone has a handful of counts. V gene TRBV5-4 combines with J gene TRBJ2-7; TRBD2 is a possible D gene (5 bases). Germline values: CDR1 SGHNT, CDR2 YYREEE (reference sequence). This CDR3 spans 16 amino acids. V was clipped by 0 bases and J by 1 base, with 14 bases between them. This chain's CDR3 is CASSLASSGASYEQYF. CDR3 in DNA: TGTGCCAGCAGCTTGGCCAGCAGCGGAGCGTCCTACGAGCAGTACTTC.

The J gene is TRBJ1-1, the V gene TRBV10-3, with 8 bases that match TRBD1. Germline V gene sequence: CDR1 ENHRY, CDR2 SYGVKD. The CDR3 is 12 amino acids. V shed 10 bases, J shed 11 bases, and the junction held 12 bases outside the gene matches. The CDR3 spells CATRAGGIDAFF. In DNA, the CDR3 is TGTGCCACGCGGGCAGGGGGCATTGACGCTTTCTTT.

The CDR3 spells CASSHDSRGTEAFF. The CDR3 DNA follows: TGTGCCAGCAGCCATGACAGCCGGGGCACTGAAGCTTTCTTT. V gene TRBV3-1 (or the pseudogene TRBV3-2) combines with J gene TRBJ1-1, with a tentative D call TRBD1 (5 bases). Germline-derived CDR1 and CDR2 are LGHDT and YNNKEL (reference sequence). V lost 3 bases and J 4 bases, leaving 12 bases between the germline ends. The CDR3 extends over 14 amino acids.

This clone has just a few counts. This chain connects TRBV5-4 to TRBJ2-7; D is undetermined. The V gene lost 4 bases and the J gene lost 5 bases, with 13 bases spanning the gap. This CDR3 comprises 13 residues. Germline CDR1 and CDR2: SGHNT and YYREEE (reference sequence). CDR3 amino acids: CASSPGGANEQYF. The CDR3 DNA is TGTGCCAGCAGCCCGGGCGGTGCGAACGAGCAGTACTTC.